The clone carrying this TCR beta chain was counted between two and nine times. Its antigen is not identified. This sample was included in a study of cytomegalovirus exposure and HLA in healthy donors. The PCR made use of 60 Vbeta and 13 Jbeta primers. Measured with immunoSEQ multiplex PCR; TCRdb has only the in-frame clones, and not every one. The repertoire has around 140,000 clones, roughly 9.6% of them found once; the top ten carry roughly 6.4%. Study-level findings and limits: Accurate predictions that matched the HLA-A and HLA-B alleles of most subjects were reportedly made from TCR beta sequences. TCR beta V- and J-gene trimming, according to a later analysis, was linked to a missense DCLRE1C variant.

The CDR3 is made up of 12 amino acids. From germline, CDR1 is SGDLS and CDR2 YYNGEE. V was clipped by 4 bases and J by 4 bases, with 7 bases between them. The specimen sequenced was PBMCs. V usage is TRBV9 and J usage is TRBJ2-3, with D unresolved. This clonotype originated in a woman aged 40 to 49 in good health and CMV-seropositive. The CDR3 DNA follows: TGTGCCAGCAGCCAGGCCCCAGATACGCAGTATTTT. Amino acids: CASSQAPDTQYF.